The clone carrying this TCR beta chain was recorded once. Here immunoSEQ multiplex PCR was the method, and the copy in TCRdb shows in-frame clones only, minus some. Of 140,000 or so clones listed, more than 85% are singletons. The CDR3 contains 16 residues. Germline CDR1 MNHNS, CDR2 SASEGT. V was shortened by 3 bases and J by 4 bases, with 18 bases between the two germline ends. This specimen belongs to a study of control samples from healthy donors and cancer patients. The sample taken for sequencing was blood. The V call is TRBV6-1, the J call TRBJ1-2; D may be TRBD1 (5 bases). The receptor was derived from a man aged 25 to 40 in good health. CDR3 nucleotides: TGTGCCAGCAGTGATGGGACGGTACAAGCGCTCTATGGCTACACCTTC. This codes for CASSDGTVQALYGYTF.